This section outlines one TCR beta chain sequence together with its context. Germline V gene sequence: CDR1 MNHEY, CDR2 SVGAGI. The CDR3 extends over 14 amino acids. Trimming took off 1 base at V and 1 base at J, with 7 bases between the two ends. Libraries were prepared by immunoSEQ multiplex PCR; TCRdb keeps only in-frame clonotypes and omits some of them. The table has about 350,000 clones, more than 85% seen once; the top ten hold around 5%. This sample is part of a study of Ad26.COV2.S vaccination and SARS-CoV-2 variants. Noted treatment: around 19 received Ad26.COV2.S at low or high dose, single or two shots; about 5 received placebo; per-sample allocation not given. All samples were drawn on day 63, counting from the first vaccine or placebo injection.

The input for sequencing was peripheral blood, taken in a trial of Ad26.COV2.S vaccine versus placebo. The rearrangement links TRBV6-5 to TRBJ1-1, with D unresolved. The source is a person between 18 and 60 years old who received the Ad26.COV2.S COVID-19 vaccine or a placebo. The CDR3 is CASSYYQRNTEAFF. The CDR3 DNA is TGTGCCAGCAGTTACTATCAGAGGAACACTGAAGCTTTCTTT.